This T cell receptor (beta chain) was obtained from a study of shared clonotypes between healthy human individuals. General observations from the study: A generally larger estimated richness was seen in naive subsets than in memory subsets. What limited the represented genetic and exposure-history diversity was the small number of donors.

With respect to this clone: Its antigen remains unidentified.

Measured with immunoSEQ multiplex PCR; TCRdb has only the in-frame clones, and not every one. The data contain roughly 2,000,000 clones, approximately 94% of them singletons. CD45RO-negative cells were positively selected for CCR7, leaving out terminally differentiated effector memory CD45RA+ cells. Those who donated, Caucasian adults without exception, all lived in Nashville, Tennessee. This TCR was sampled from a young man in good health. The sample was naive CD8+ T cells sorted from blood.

CDR3 sequence: CASSQSETWDRSYEQYF. The DNA for the CDR3 is TGCGCCAGCAGTCAATCCGAAACCTGGGACAGGTCCTACGAGCAGTACTTC. This chain joins TRBV23-1 and TRBJ2-7, with 8 bases identical to TRBD1. TRBV23-1 is known as an ORF, though its function is uncertain. Trimming took 0 bases from V and 1 from J; bases not matched to a gene: 8. This CDR3 has 17 residues.